This T cell receptor (beta chain) was documented in a study of blood T cells in healthy people across ages. The study's findings and limits: The fall in TCR beta diversity per million T cells was roughly linear with age. More naive CD4+ cells and higher diversity marked long-lived donors relative to aged donors.

Per germline, CDR1 LGHNA and CDR2 YSLEER. This CDR3 is built from 14 residues. After removal of 5 bases from V and 8 bases from J, the junction contained 8 bases not matched to a gene. A remark on this clonotype: Antigen: not known.

Donors ranged from about 6 to 95 years old and were healthy Caucasians in Russia. A second roughly 6 to 11 cycle PCR used barcoded and J-beta primers. The template-switch adaptor was a 5' adaptor with 12 random nucleotides. It tagged each cDNA molecule. TCRdb independently ran MiXCR on the 5' RACE reads; one entry per CDR3 protein. The sample contains hundreds of thousands of distinct CDR3 sequences, 40% to 50% of which appear only once. The chain uses TRBV4-3 and TRBJ2-1; 8 nucleotides match TRBD1. This receptor was identified in a man in his 60s in good health. The material sequenced was blood. The CDR3 DNA sequence: TGCGCCAGCAGCACAGGGGACAGGATCGATGAGCAGTTCTTC. Protein: CASSTGDRIDEQFF.